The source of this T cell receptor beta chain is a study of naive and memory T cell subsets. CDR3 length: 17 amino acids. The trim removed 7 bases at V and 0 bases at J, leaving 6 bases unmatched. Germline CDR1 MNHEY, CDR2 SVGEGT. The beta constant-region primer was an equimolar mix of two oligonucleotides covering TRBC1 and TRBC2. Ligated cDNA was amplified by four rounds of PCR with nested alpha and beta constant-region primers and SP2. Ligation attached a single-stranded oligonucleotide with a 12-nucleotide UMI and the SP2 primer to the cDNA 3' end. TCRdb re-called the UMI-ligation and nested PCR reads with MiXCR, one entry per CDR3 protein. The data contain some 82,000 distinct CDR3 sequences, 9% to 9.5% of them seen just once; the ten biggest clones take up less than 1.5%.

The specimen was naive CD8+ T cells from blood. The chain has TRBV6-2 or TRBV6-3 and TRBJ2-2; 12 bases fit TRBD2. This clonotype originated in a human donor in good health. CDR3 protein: CASNYLAGGPNTGELFF. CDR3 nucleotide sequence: TGTGCCAGCAATTATCTAGCGGGAGGGCCGAACACCGGGGAGCTGTTTTTT.